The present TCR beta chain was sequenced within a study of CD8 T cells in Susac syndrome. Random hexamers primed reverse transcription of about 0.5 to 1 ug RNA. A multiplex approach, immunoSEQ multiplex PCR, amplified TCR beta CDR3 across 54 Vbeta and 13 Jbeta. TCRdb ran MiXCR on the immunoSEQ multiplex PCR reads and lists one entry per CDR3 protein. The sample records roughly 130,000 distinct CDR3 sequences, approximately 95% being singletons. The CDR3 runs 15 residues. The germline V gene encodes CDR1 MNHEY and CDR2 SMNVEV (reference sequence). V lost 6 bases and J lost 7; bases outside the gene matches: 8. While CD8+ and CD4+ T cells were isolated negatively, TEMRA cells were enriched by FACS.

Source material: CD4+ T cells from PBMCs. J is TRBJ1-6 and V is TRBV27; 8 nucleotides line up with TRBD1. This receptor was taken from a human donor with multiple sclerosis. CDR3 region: CASSPDRTGNSPLHF. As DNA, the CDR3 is TGTGCCAGCAGCCCGGACCGGACAGGGAATTCACCCCTCCACTTT.